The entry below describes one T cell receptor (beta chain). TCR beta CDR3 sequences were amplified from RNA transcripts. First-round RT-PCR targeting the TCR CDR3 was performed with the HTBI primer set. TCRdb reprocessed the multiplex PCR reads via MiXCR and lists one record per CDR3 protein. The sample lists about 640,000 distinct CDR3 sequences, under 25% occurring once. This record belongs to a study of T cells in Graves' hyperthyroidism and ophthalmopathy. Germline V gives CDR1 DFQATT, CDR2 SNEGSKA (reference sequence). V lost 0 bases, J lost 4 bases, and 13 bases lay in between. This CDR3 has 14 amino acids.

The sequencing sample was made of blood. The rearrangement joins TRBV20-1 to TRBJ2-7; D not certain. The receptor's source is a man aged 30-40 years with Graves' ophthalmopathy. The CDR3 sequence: CSARDRPVAYEQYF. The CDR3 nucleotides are TGCAGTGCTAGAGATAGGCCCGTAGCTTACGAGCAGTACTTC.